Listed below are T cell receptor beta chains from one sample, sequenced in a study of T cell responses to AZD1222 COVID-19 vaccine. This table comes from immunoSEQ multiplex PCR, and its TCRdb copy is limited to in-frame clones, with some not included. The repertoire includes 90,000 to 150,000 clones, approximately 90% of them detected once, and 4.5% sits in the top ten. The sample was peripheral blood, taken on day 0 of AZD1222 vaccination. These receptors all come from an adult in good health. The conserved cysteine and the conserved F or W are not part of the CDR3 here.

TRBJ1-4,TRBV7-2,ASSLTRQGTEKLF
TRBJ1-2,TRBV7-2,ASSQAVDRSYGYT
TRBJ1-3,TRBV7-8,ASSYNPGQPSSGNTIY
TRBJ1-1,TRBV7-3,ASSLRQAGVTEAF
TRBJ1-2,TRBV5-4,ASSLGDRAFYGYT
TRBJ2-2,TRBV24-1,ATSDWDSGPEEGELF
TRBJ2-7,TRBV4-3,ASSQDAGEGYEQY
TRBJ1-5,TRBV19,ASSQTENQPQH
TRBJ1-1,TRBV11-3,ASSLGGNTEAF
TRBJ2-1,TRBV11-2,ASSTRRLAGLDEQF
TRBJ1-1,TRBV11-1,ASSPKVRARNTEAF
TRBJ1-2,TRBV6-4,ASSADRLNYGYT
TRBJ2-1,TRBV29-1,SAPLGRDNEQF
TRBJ2-7,TRBV3-1/TRBV3-2,ASSQKGPNVQY
TRBJ2-3,TRBV6-4,ASSGGQPTDTQY
TRBJ1-1,TRBV29-1,SVSTGLNTEAF
TRBJ1-1,TRBV4-1,ASSQAGLNTEAF
TRBJ1-4,TRBV7-9,ASRGGNANEKLF
TRBJ1-2,TRBV6-5,ASSPNYGYT
TRBJ1-2,TRBV5-1,ASSPQGAELYT
TRBJ1-5,TRBV5-5,ASSLTGGSGNQPQH
TRBJ1-4,TRBV18,ASSPGQGRSTNEKLF
TRBJ2-2,TRBV19,ASSIRAGGSAANTGELF